Detailed here is one TCR beta chain. This sample stems from a study of blood T cell repertoires in COVID-19. For the study at large: Sites in the United States, Italy and Spain provided acute and convalescent COVID-19 samples. From T cells, B-cell-depleted T cells, or PBMCs came the material, which was cDNA or gDNA.

Authors' analysis steps: Amplification of reference gene primers was used by the study to estimate nucleated cell counts. Sequenced by immunoSEQ multiplex PCR; TCRdb stores in-frame clones only, minus some. V and J calls plus clone size are reproduced from that table; the DNA served to infer D and trimming. Among about 71,000 clones listed, roughly 85% were seen once. V shed 3 bases and J shed 3 bases, with 13 bases lying between them. The CDR3 spans 15 residues. The germline V gene encodes CDR1 LGHDT and CDR2 YNNKEL (reference sequence). This TCR came from a man aged 25-45 years with acute or convalescent COVID-19. The J gene is TRBJ2-3, the V gene TRBV3-1 (or the pseudogene TRBV3-2); D not certain. Sequenced input: peripheral blood. DNA of the CDR3: TGTGCCAGCAGCCAGGTATCGCAGGTGACAGATACGCAGTATTTT. As protein: CASSQVSQVTDTQYF.